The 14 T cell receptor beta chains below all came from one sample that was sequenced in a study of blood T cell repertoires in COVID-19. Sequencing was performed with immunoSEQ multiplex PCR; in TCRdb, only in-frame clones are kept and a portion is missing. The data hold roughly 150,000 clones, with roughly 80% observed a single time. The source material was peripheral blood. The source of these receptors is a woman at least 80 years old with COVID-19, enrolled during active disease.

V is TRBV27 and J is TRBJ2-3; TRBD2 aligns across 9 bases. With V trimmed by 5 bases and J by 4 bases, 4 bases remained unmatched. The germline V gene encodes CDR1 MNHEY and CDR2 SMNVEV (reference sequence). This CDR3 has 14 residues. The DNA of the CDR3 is TGTGCCAGCAGTCCGGGACTAGCATCAGATACGCAGTATTTT. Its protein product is CASSPGLASDTQYF.

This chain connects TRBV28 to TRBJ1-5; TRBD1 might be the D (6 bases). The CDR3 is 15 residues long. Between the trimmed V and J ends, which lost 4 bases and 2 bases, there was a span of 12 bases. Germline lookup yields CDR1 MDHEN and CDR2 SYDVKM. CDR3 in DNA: TGTGCCAGCAGTTCCCCAGGGGTCGGCAATCAGCCCCAGCATTTT. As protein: CASSSPGVGNQPQHF.

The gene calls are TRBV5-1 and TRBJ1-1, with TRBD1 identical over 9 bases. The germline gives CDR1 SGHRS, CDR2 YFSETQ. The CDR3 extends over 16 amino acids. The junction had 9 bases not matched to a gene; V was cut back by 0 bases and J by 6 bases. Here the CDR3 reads CASSLAGQGIRAEAFF. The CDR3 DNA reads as TGCGCCAGCAGCTTGGCCGGACAGGGGATAAGGGCTGAAGCTTTCTTT. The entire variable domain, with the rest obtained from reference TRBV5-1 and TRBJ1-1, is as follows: KAGVTQTPRYLIKTRGQQVTLSCSPISGHRSVSWYQQTPGQGLQFLFEYFSETQRNKGNFPGRFSGRQFSNSRSEMNVSTLELGDSALYLCASSLAGQGIRAEAFFGQGTRLTVV.

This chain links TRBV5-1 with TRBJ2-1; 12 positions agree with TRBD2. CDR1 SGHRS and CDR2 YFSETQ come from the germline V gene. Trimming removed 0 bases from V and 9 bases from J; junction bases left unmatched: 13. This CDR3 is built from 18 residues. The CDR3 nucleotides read TGCGCCAGCAGCTTGGCTTCCCCGACTAGCGGGGGATCGGGTGAGCAGTTCTTC. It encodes CASSLASPTSGGSGEQFF.

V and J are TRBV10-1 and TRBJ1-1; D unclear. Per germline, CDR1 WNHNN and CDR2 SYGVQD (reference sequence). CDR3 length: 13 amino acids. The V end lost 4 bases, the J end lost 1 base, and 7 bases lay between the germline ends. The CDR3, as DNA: TGCGCCAGCAGTGTGGGCCCGAACACTGAAGCTTTCTTT. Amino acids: CASSVGPNTEAFF.

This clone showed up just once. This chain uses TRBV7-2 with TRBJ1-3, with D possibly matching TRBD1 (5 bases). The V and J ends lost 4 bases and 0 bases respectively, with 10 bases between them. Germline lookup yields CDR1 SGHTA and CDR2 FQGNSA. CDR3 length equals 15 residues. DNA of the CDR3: TGTGCCAGCAGCTCGCAGGGACTCTCTGGAAACACCATATATTTT. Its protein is CASSSQGLSGNTIYF.

The CDR3 is CASSRGGTANYGYTF. The CDR3 bases are TGTGCCAGCAGCCGCGGGGGGACAGCTAACTATGGCTACACCTTC. The V call is TRBV13, the J call TRBJ1-2; TRBD1 matches 7 bases. V was clipped by 5 bases and J by 0 bases; unmatched bases: 6. CDR1 and CDR2 (germline): PRHDT, FYEKMQ (reference sequence). The CDR3 contains 15 residues.

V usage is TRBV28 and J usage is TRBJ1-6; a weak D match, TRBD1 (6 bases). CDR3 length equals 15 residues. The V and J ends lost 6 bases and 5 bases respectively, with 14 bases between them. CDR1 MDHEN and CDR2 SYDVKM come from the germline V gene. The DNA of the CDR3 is TGTGCCAGCAGCTCAACAGGGCGGGATAATTCACCCCTCCACTTT. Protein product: CASSSTGRDNSPLHF.

CDR3 in amino acids: CASRGGVAGEQPQHF. CDR3 DNA: TGTGCCAGTAGGGGTGGCGTTGCAGGGGAACAGCCCCAGCATTTT. This chain joins TRBV19 and TRBJ1-5, with D possibly being TRBD1 (6 bases). CDR1 and CDR2 from the germline V gene are LNHDA and SQIVND (reference sequence). This CDR3 region has 15 residues. Trimming pared 6 bases from V and 7 bases from J, leaving 19 bases between.

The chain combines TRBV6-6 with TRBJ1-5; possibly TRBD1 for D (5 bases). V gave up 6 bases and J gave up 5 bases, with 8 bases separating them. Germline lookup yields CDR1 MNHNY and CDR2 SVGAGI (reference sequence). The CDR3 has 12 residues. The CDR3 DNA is TGTGCCAGCAGCTTAGGGGATCAGCCCCAGCATTTT. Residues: CASSLGDQPQHF.

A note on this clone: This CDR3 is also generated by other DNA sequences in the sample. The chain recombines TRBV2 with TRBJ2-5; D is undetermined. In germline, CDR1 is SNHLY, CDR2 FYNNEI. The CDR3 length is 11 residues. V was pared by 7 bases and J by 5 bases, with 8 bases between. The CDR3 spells CASTYPETQYF. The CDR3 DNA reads TGTGCCAGCACCTATCCGGAGACCCAGTACTTC.

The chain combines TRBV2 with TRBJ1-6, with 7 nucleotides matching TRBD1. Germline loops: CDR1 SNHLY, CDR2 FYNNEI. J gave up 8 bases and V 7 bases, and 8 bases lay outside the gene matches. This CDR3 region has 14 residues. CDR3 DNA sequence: TGTGCCAGCACCGAGGGACAGATTTATTCACCCCTCCACTTT. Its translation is CASTEGQIYSPLHF.

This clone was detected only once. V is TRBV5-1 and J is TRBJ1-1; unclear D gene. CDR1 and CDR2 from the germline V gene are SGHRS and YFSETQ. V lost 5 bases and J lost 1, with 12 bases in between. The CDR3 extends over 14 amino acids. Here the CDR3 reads CASREFISNTEAFF. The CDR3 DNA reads TGCGCCAGCAGGGAGTTCATCTCGAACACTGAAGCTTTCTTT.

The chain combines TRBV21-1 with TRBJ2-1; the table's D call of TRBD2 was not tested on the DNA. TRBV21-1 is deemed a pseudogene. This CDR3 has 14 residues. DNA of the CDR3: TGTGCCAGCGGGGGGACTAGCGGGGGCTCTGAGCAGTTCTTC. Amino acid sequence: CASGGTSGGSEQFF.